This paragraph reports one T cell receptor beta chain. V lost 3 bases, J lost 5 bases, and 7 bases stayed unmatched. This CDR3 has 16 residues. The data are from a study of OX40 agonist ivuxolimab in advanced cancers. The data were produced by immunoSEQ multiplex PCR, yet TCRdb's version contains in-frame clones alone and is incomplete. The sample holds some 81,000 clones; roughly 84% are singletons and the top ten take 6.2%. The sequence came from an adult with an advanced solid tumor such as melanoma, head and neck, liver or kidney cancer. The V call is TRBV5-3, the J call TRBJ2-3, with 12 bases aligning to TRBD2. TRBV5-3 belongs to the ORF category, with a function that is uncertain. Sequencing was performed on CD4+ or CD8+ T cells sorted from blood, taken in a trial of the OX40 agonist ivuxolimab. The CDR3 reads CARSWTSGAARDTQYF. CDR3 bases: TGTGCCAGAAGCTGGACTAGCGGGGCGGCCCGAGATACGCAGTATTTT.